This T cell receptor (beta chain) was recovered during a study of blood T cell repertoires in COVID-19. Turning to the study itself: T cells, B-cell-depleted T cells, or PBMCs supplied cDNA or gDNA.

V dropped 8 bases and J dropped 0; count of bases not matched to a gene: 6. The CDR3 length is 14 residues. The germline gives CDR1 MDHEN, CDR2 SYDVKM. Per the authors' pipeline: Amplification of reference gene primers provided the estimated nucleated cell counts. Here immunoSEQ multiplex PCR was the method, and the copy in TCRdb shows in-frame clones only, minus some. V and J calls and clone size are given by that table; D and trimming were obtained from the DNA. Of 200,000 to 250,000 clones in the sample, 65% to 85% were seen once. The source material was peripheral blood. The chain carries TRBV28 and TRBJ1-2; 7 bases line up with TRBD1. The receptor was derived from a human donor in a cohort sampled during active COVID-19. The CDR3, as DNA: TGTGCCAGCGGGTCAACAGGGGCTAACTATGGCTACACCTTC. Translation gives CASGSTGANYGYTF.